Listed below are T cell receptor beta chains from one sample, sequenced in a study of shared T cell receptors in the human thymus. TCRdb's copy holds only in-frame clones and misses some; the assay was immunoSEQ multiplex PCR. The data show approximately 580,000 clones, approximately 80% seen once. The data were also submitted as part of a second study, on human thymus T cells.

The source material was thymocytes. Receptors originate from a boy in the first two years of life with a congenital heart defect. The CDR3 runs from the conserved cysteine through the conserved F or W. A D gene is named only where the DNA matches it firmly. Clone size is not always given. Where it is, it says once, few, many or a class for expanded clones.

V gene: TRBV4-2
D gene: -
J gene: TRBJ2-4
clone size: -
CDR3 protein: CASSQEYRGNRNEDIQYF
CDR3 DNA: TGTGCCAGCAGCCAAGAATACCGCGGAAACAGGAATGAGGACATTCAGTACTTC

V gene: TRBV6-1
D gene: -
J gene: TRBJ2-7
clone size: -
CDR3 protein: CASSEAPHSLSYEQYF
CDR3 DNA: TGTGCCAGCAGTGAAGCGCCCCACAGCCTCTCCTACGAGCAGTACTTC

V gene: TRBV6-1
D gene: -
J gene: TRBJ2-7
clone size: -
CDR3 protein: CASLSGHRNEQYF
CDR3 DNA: TGTGCCAGCCTCTCAGGACATCGCAACGAGCAGTACTTC

V gene: TRBV15
D gene: TRBD2
J gene: TRBJ2-1
clone size: -
CDR3 protein: CATSGRASYNEQFF
CDR3 DNA: TGTGCCACCAGCGGGAGGGCCTCCTACAATGAGCAGTTCTTC

V gene: TRBV4-3
D gene: TRBD2
J gene: TRBJ2-7
clone size: -
CDR3 protein: CASSQARTSPYEQYF
CDR3 DNA: TGCGCCAGCAGCCAAGCGCGGACTAGTCCCTACGAGCAGTACTTC

V gene: TRBV9
D gene: TRBD2
J gene: TRBJ2-1
clone size: once
CDR3 protein: CASSVDPRCGGSDNEQFF
CDR3 DNA: TGTGCCAGCAGCGTAGACCCTAGATGTGGCGGGAGTGACAATGAGCAGTTCTTC

V gene: TRBV7-9
D gene: -
J gene: TRBJ2-2
clone size: few
CDR3 protein: CASSFRDTNTGELFF
CDR3 DNA: TGTGCCAGCAGCTTCCGAGACACGAACACCGGGGAGCTGTTTTTT

V gene: TRBV7-2
D gene: -
J gene: TRBJ2-1
clone size: -
CDR3 protein: CASSLGARNEQFF
CDR3 DNA: TGTGCCAGCAGCTTAGGAGCCCGGAATGAGCAGTTCTTC

V gene: TRBV14
D gene: TRBD2
J gene: TRBJ2-7
clone size: once
CDR3 protein: CASSQDWGGRRAPYEQYF
CDR3 DNA: TGTGCCAGCAGCCAAGATTGGGGCGGGAGGCGGGCCCCCTACGAGCAGTACTTC

V gene: TRBV19
D gene: TRBD2
J gene: TRBJ2-3
clone size: -
CDR3 protein: CASSPGRLAGATDTQYF
CDR3 DNA: TGTGCCAGTAGTCCCGGACGACTAGCGGGAGCCACAGATACGCAGTATTTT

V gene: TRBV19
D gene: -
J gene: TRBJ1-5
clone size: -
CDR3 protein: CASSLPGHPYSNQPQHF
CDR3 DNA: TGTGCCAGTAGCCTACCGGGACACCCCTATAGCAATCAGCCCCAGCATTTT

V gene: TRBV28
D gene: TRBD1
J gene: TRBJ2-5
clone size: -
CDR3 protein: CASSFYRDRVILSETQYF
CDR3 DNA: TGTGCCAGCAGTTTTTACCGGGACAGGGTAATTCTTAGCGAGACCCAGTACTTC

V gene: TRBV25-1
D gene: -
J gene: TRBJ2-7
clone size: -
CDR3 protein: CASRGHPFPYEQYF
CDR3 DNA: TGTGCCAGCAGGGGACACCCCTTTCCCTACGAGCAGTACTTC

V gene: TRBV7-7
D gene: -
J gene: TRBJ2-7
clone size: few
CDR3 protein: CASSLPFCWRVSYEQYF
CDR3 DNA: TGTGCTAGCAGCTTACCCTTTTGTTGGAGGGTATCCTACGAGCAGTACTTC

V gene: TRBV6-1
D gene: -
J gene: TRBJ2-7
clone size: -
CDR3 protein: CASSAWSSYEQYF
CDR3 DNA: TGTGCCAGCAGTGCGTGGAGCTCCTACGAGCAGTACTTC

V gene: TRBV6-1
D gene: TRBD1
J gene: TRBJ1-1
clone size: -
CDR3 protein: CASSAGTGAEAFF
CDR3 DNA: TGTGCCAGCAGTGCTGGGACAGGGGCTGAAGCTTTCTTT

V gene: TRBV30
D gene: TRBD1
J gene: TRBJ2-7
clone size: -
CDR3 protein: CAWAEMTGGHEQYF
CDR3 DNA: TGTGCCTGGGCGGAAATGACAGGGGGCCACGAGCAGTACTTC

V gene: TRBV13
D gene: TRBD1
J gene: TRBJ2-7
clone size: -
CDR3 protein: CASSTGTGEWYEQYF
CDR3 DNA: TGTGCCAGCAGCACCGGGACAGGGGAGTGGTACGAGCAGTACTTC

V gene: TRBV11-2
D gene: -
J gene: TRBJ2-7
clone size: -
CDR3 protein: CASSRGPDRKYF
CDR3 DNA: TGTGCCAGCAGCCGCGGGCCGGATCGGAAGTACTTC

V gene: TRBV7-9
D gene: TRBD1
J gene: TRBJ2-7
clone size: -
CDR3 protein: CASSSGTGGAGDEQYF
CDR3 DNA: TGTGCCAGCAGTTCCGGGACAGGGGGGGCAGGGGACGAGCAGTACTTC

V gene: TRBV11-2
D gene: TRBD1
J gene: TRBJ2-7
clone size: -
CDR3 protein: CASSYRTGSEQYF
CDR3 DNA: TGTGCCAGCAGCTACCGGACAGGGAGCGAGCAGTACTTC

V gene: TRBV27
D gene: TRBD2
J gene: TRBJ2-1
clone size: -
CDR3 protein: CASSSTSGRDLYNEQFF
CDR3 DNA: TGTGCCAGCAGTTCGACTAGCGGGAGGGATCTCTACAATGAGCAGTTCTTC

V gene: TRBV5-1
D gene: -
J gene: TRBJ1-1
clone size: -
CDR3 protein: CASSLEGGANEAFF
CDR3 DNA: TGCGCCAGCAGCTTGGAAGGAGGGGCGAATGAAGCTTTCTTT

V gene: TRBV30
D gene: -
J gene: TRBJ2-5
clone size: -
CDR3 protein: CAWSSGAGLGHSRREGETQYF
CDR3 DNA: TGTGCCTGGAGCTCCGGGGCAGGGCTGGGACACTCTCGCAGGGAGGGGGAGACCCAGTACTTC

V gene: TRBV14
D gene: TRBD2
J gene: TRBJ2-7
clone size: -
CDR3 protein: CASSHGGGPYEQYF
CDR3 DNA: TGTGCCAGCAGCCACGGCGGGGGGCCCTACGAGCAGTACTTC